Listed below are T cell receptor beta chains from one sample, sequenced in a study of T cells in Graves' hyperthyroidism and ophthalmopathy. One entry per CDR3 protein results from TCRdb running MiXCR on the multiplex PCR reads. Of hundreds of thousands of distinct CDR3 sequences in the sample, under 20% were seen once. Specimen: blood. Source of these receptors: a woman aged 45 to 65 with Graves' hyperthyroidism that later progressed to Graves' ophthalmopathy. The CDR3 runs from the conserved cysteine through the conserved F or W. The D gene is left open where the match is weak. Size values are once, few and many counts, or a class for expanded clones, and some rows have none.

TGTGCCAGCAGCCTAATTGGATCTTTTGGCGAGCAGTACTTC | CASSLIGSFGEQYF | TRBV6-1 | . | TRBJ2-7 | .
TGTGCCAGCAGCTTAGCGACAGGGACTCAGCCCCAGCATTTT | CASSLATGTQPQHF | TRBV7-8 | TRBD1 | TRBJ1-5 | many
TGTGCCAGCAGCCCGTGGGAGAGCTCCTACGAGCAGTACTTC | CASSPWESSYEQYF | TRBV7-2 | . | TRBJ2-7 | many
TGTGCCACCCGGACAGGGCTTTCACCCCTCCACTTT | CATRTGLSPLHF | TRBV11-2 | TRBD1 | TRBJ1-6 | many
TGTGCCAGCAGTAGACACGCTGGGGCCTATAATTCACCCCTCCACTTT | CASSRHAGAYNSPLHF | TRBV12-3/TRBV12-4 | . | TRBJ1-6 | many
TGCAGTGCTAGAAGCGCGGGGTACACTGAAGCTTTCTTT | CSARSAGYTEAFF | TRBV20-1 | . | TRBJ1-1 | .
TGCAGTGCCCTCCTCACAGATACGCAGTATTTT | CSALLTDTQYF | TRBV20-1 | . | TRBJ2-3 | .
TGTGCCAGCAGCAATGACAGGGAAGCTTTCTTT | CASSNDREAFF | TRBV28 | . | TRBJ1-1 | many
TGTGCCAGCAGTCGGGGGGATGAAAAACTGTTTTTT | CASSRGDEKLFF | TRBV12-3/TRBV12-4 | . | TRBJ1-4 | many
TGTGCCAGCAGTTCCCCGGGACAGGGGGACTATGGCTACACCTTC | CASSSPGQGDYGYTF | TRBV6-1 | TRBD1 | TRBJ1-2 | many
TGCAGTGCTAGCTCTGAGGTATACAATGAGCAGTTCTTC | CSASSEVYNEQFF | TRBV20-1 | . | TRBJ2-1 | few
TGTGCCAGCAGCGCAGGGGGCTGGGAGACCCAGTACTTC | CASSAGGWETQYF | TRBV27 | TRBD1 | TRBJ2-5 | .
TGTGCCAGCAGTTCCCGCTTCGGGCAGGGGGCTTGGGAGACCCAGTACTTC | CASSSRFGQGAWETQYF | TRBV27 | TRBD1 | TRBJ2-5 | many
TGTGCCAGCAGTGAGATAGTAGGGCGAGAGGATGGCTACACCTTC | CASSEIVGREDGYTF | TRBV2 | . | TRBJ1-2 | many
TGTGCCAGCAGCTTTGAGGGGAGTCTGAATTCACCCCTCCACTTT | CASSFEGSLNSPLHF | TRBV7-8 | . | TRBJ1-6 | many
TGTGCCAGCAGCCCACAGGGCACAGATACGCAGTATTTT | CASSPQGTDTQYF | TRBV3-1 | . | TRBJ2-3 | many
TGTGCCACCGGTCTATGGACAGGGAATATCCAGCCCCAGCATTTT | CATGLWTGNIQPQHF | TRBV15 | TRBD1 | TRBJ1-5 | .
TGTGCCAGCAGTGAACAGGGCAGGGGGTCTGGAAACACCATATATTTT | CASSEQGRGSGNTIYF | TRBV6-1 | TRBD1 | TRBJ1-3 | few
TGTGCCAGCAGCTTCACAGGGGGCGATGACTATGGCTACACCTTC | CASSFTGGDDYGYTF | TRBV7-3 | TRBD1 | TRBJ1-2 | .
TGTGCCAGCAGCGCGGAGGGGCATACCCAAGAGACTCAGTACTTC | CASSAEGHTQETQYF | TRBV9 | . | TRBJ2-5 | .
TGTGCCACCAGCAGGGCACAGGGTGTTGGGAAAGCTTTCTTT | CATSRAQGVGKAFF | TRBV15 | . | TRBJ1-1 | .
TGTGCCAGCAGTCCTGAACCGGGGCGGCGGAATGAGCAGTTCTTC | CASSPEPGRRNEQFF | TRBV12-3/TRBV12-4 | . | TRBJ2-1 | many
TGTGCCAGCAGGGGAACAGGGGCGGGGAACACTGAAGCTTTCTTT | CASRGTGAGNTEAFF | TRBV6-1 | TRBD1 | TRBJ1-1 | .
TGTGCCAGCAGCGGAGGGACGGCTCTTGAGGCTTTCTTT | CASSGGTALEAFF | TRBV7-9 | . | TRBJ1-1 | few
TGTGCCAGCAGTGCGAGGGGGGCGGCCAAAAACATTCAGTACTTC | CASSARGAAKNIQYF | TRBV2 | . | TRBJ2-4 | many
TGTGCCAGCAAGGGGACAGGCGGGGTCACTGAAGCTTTCTTT | CASKGTGGVTEAFF | TRBV6-2/TRBV6-3 | TRBD1 | TRBJ1-1 | few
TGCAGTGCTAGATGGGTCGGTGTACAGGGGGATCCCTACGAGCAGTACTTC | CSARWVGVQGDPYEQYF | TRBV20-1 | TRBD1 | TRBJ2-7 | many
TGTGCCAGCAGCACCAGCGGGGGGGTGATATTTGAGCAGTTCTTC | CASSTSGGVIFEQFF | TRBV11-2 | TRBD2 | TRBJ2-1 | few
TGTGCCTGGAGTGCGGCAGAGAATTCACCCCTCCACTTT | CAWSAAENSPLHF | TRBV30 | . | TRBJ1-6 | .
TGTGCCACCAGCAGAGATAGACAGACCTATGGCTACACCTTC | CATSRDRQTYGYTF | TRBV15 | . | TRBJ1-2 | few
TGTGCCAGCAGCCAACCCCGGGACGGACTGCACGAGCAGTACTTC | CASSQPRDGLHEQYF | TRBV7-9 | . | TRBJ2-7 | few
TGTGCCAGCAGCGCAACAGGGGCGCACACTGAAGCTTTCTTT | CASSATGAHTEAFF | TRBV7-9 | TRBD1 | TRBJ1-1 | many
TGTGCTAGTGGTTTGGTCCTTCTGGGACTAGCGGGGGGTAGGGGCTCCTACAATGAGCAGTTCTTC | CASGLVLLGLAGGRGSYNEQFF | TRBV12-5 | TRBD2 | TRBJ2-1 | few
TGCGCCAGCAGCGACGTCGGACAGGGGCCAATGAACACTGAAGCTTTCTTT | CASSDVGQGPMNTEAFF | TRBV5-1 | TRBD1 | TRBJ1-1 | many
TGTGCCAGCAGACGGGGCAGTCAGCCCCAGCATTTT | CASRRGSQPQHF | TRBV27 | . | TRBJ1-5 | few
TGTGCCACCAGTCGGCCTTCGGGGGAGGACTACGAGCAGTACTTC | CATSRPSGEDYEQYF | TRBV10-3 | . | TRBJ2-7 | many
TGTGCCAGCAGTCGGAGCTGGGACAGGGATGAAGAACTGTTTTTT | CASSRSWDRDEELFF | TRBV12-3/TRBV12-4 | TRBD1 | TRBJ1-4 | .
TGTGCCAGCAGTTACTCCCTAGCGGGGGGGCCGTTGAATGAGCAGTTCTTC | CASSYSLAGGPLNEQFF | TRBV6-5 | TRBD2 | TRBJ2-1 | .
TGTGCCAGCAGTGTTGAGATCTCCTACGAGCAGTACTTC | CASSVEISYEQYF | TRBV6-2/TRBV6-3 | . | TRBJ2-7 | .
TGCAGTGCTGCCTCGGGGGCGGGAGAGACCCAGTACTTC | CSAASGAGETQYF | TRBV20-1 | . | TRBJ2-5 | .
TGTGCCAGCAGCGAACGGCCCACAGAGGCCTACGAGCAGTACTTC | CASSERPTEAYEQYF | TRBV9 | . | TRBJ2-7 | few
TGTGCCAGCAGCTTACTGGCAGATGAAGCTTTCTTT | CASSLLADEAFF | TRBV7-9 | . | TRBJ1-1 | many
TGTGCCAGCAGCTGGGGGACAGTGGGAGATGAAAAACTGTTTTTT | CASSWGTVGDEKLFF | TRBV7-9 | TRBD1 | TRBJ1-4 | .
TGTGCCAGCAGCTTGAAGGGTAGCGTAACCGGGGAGCTGTTTTTT | CASSLKGSVTGELFF | TRBV5-5 | . | TRBJ2-2 | .
TGTGCCAGCGCGGGGACACCTCATGGCAATCAGCCCCAGCATTTT | CASAGTPHGNQPQHF | TRBV27 | . | TRBJ1-5 | .
TGTGCCAGCTCACCTAAGGACAGCTCTGGAAACACCATATATTTT | CASSPKDSSGNTIYF | TRBV18 | . | TRBJ1-3 | .
TGTGCCAGCTCACCACCCGCTCAGGGGCGCTCTGGAAAACTGTTTTTT | CASSPPAQGRSGKLFF | TRBV18 | . | TRBJ1-4 | .
TGCAGCGTTGAAGACAACGTTTCGAAAGGGAGCTCCTACGAGCAGTACTTC | CSVEDNVSKGSSYEQYF | TRBV29-1 | . | TRBJ2-7 | .
TGTGCCAGCAGCGTAGGAGCCGGGAGCATGAACACTGAAGCTTTCTTT | CASSVGAGSMNTEAFF | TRBV9 | . | TRBJ1-1 | .
TGTGCCAGCAGGGTAACTAGATTTGACACCGGGGAGCTGTTTTTT | CASRVTRFDTGELFF | TRBV7-3 | . | TRBJ2-2 | many
TGCAGTGCTCTCGATACAGGGAGAGGGAACAATCAGCCCCAGCATTTT | CSALDTGRGNNQPQHF | TRBV20-1 | . | TRBJ1-5 | few
TGTGCCAGCAGTCTCAGGGACAATGGAGCAGATACGCAGTATTTT | CASSLRDNGADTQYF | TRBV12-3/TRBV12-4 | . | TRBJ2-3 | .
TGTGCCAGCAGCAACAGGGTAAAGAACACTGAAGCTTTCTTT | CASSNRVKNTEAFF | TRBV11-2 | . | TRBJ1-1 | many
TGTGCCAGCAGCTTCGGGATGTTGAACACTGAAGCTTTCTTT | CASSFGMLNTEAFF | TRBV7-2 | . | TRBJ1-1 | many
TGTGCCAGCAGCTTAGTCCATGGCTACACCTTC | CASSLVHGYTF | TRBV7-9 | . | TRBJ1-2 | .
TGTGCTAGTGGTTGGACAACTAACTATGGCTACACCTTC | CASGWTTNYGYTF | TRBV12-5 | . | TRBJ1-2 | .
TGCGCCAGCAGCTTGGGCCTGGACAGGGGCTCCTACGAGCAGTACTTC | CASSLGLDRGSYEQYF | TRBV5-1 | TRBD1 | TRBJ2-7 | .
TGTGCCAGCAGCTTAGGGGGCCTCCTCTACGAGCAGTACTTC | CASSLGGLLYEQYF | TRBV7-9 | . | TRBJ2-7 | few